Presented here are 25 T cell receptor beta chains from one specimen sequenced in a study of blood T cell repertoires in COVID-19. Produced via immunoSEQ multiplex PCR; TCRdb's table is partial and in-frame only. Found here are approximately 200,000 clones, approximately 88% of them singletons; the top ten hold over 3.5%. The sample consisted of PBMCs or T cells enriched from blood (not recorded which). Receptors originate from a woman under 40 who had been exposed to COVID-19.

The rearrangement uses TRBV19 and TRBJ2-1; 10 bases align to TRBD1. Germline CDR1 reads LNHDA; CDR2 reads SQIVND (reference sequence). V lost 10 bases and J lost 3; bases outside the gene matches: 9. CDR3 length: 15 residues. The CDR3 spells CATSTGTGVYNEQFF. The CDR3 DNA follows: TGTGCCACCTCGACCGGGACAGGGGTCTACAATGAGCAGTTCTTC.

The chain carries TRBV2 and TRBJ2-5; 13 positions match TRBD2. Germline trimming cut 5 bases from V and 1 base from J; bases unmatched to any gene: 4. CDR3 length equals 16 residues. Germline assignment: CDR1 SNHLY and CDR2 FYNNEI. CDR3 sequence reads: CASSPGTSGTQETQYF. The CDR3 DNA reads TGTGCCAGCAGTCCTGGGACTAGCGGGACCCAAGAGACCCAGTACTTC. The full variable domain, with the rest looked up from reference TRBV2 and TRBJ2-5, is EPEVTQTPSHQVTQMGQEVILRCVPISNHLYFYWYRQILGQKVEFLVSFYNNEISEKSEIFDDQFSVERPDGSNFTLKIRSTKLEDSAMYFCASSPGTSGTQETQYFGPGTRLLVL.

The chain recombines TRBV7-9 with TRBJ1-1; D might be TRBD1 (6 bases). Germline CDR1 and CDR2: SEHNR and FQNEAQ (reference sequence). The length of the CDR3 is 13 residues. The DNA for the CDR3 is TGTGCAGCACTAAGGGGGACGGACACTGAAGCTTTCTTT. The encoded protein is CAALRGTDTEAFF.

The CDR3: CASSFGGGASGANVLTF. The CDR3 nucleotides are TGTGCCAGCAGCTTTGGGGGAGGTGCCTCTGGGGCCAACGTCCTGACTTTC. The V call is TRBV5-4, the J call TRBJ2-6; possibly TRBD2 for D (6 bases). Trimming shortened V by 2 bases and J by 0 bases, and 12 bases separated the two germline ends. The CDR3 length is 17 residues. CDR1 and CDR2 (germline): SGHNT, YYREEE (reference sequence).

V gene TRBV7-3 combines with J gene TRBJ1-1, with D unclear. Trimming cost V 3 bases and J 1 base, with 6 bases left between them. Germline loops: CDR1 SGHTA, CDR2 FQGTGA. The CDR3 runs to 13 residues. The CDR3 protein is CASSFSGNTEAFF. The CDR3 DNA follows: TGTGCCAGCAGCTTTTCAGGGAACACTGAAGCTTTCTTT.

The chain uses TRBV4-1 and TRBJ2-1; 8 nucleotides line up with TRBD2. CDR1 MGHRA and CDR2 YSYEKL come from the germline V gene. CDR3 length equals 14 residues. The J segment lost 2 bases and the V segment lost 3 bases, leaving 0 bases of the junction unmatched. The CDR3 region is CASSQGLAYNEQFF. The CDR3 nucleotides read TGCGCCAGCAGCCAGGGACTAGCCTACAATGAGCAGTTCTTC.

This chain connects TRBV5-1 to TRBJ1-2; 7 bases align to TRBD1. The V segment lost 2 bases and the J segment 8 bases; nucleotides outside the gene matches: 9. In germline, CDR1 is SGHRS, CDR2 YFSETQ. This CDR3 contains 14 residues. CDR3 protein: CASSLHDRVEGYTF. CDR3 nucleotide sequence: TGCGCCAGCAGCTTACACGACAGGGTGGAGGGCTACACCTTC.

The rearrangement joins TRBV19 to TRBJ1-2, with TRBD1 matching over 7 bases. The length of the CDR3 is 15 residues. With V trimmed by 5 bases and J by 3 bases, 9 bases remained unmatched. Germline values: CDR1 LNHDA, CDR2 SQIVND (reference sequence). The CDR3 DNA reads TGTGCCAGTAGTGGCCAGGGGGGATCGGACTATGGCTACACCTTC. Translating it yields CASSGQGGSDYGYTF.

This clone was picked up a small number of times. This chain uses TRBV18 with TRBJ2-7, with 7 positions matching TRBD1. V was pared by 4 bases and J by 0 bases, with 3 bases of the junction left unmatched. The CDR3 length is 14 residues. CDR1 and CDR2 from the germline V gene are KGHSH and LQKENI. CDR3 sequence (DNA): TGTGCCAGCTCACGGGACAGAAGCTCCTACGAGCAGTACTTC. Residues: CASSRDRSSYEQYF.

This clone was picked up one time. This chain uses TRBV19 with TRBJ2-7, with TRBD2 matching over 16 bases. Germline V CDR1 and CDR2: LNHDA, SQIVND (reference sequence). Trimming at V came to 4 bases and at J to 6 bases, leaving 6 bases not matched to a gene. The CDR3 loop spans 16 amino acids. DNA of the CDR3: TGTGCCAGTAGTACCGGGACTAGCGGGAGGGCCGTCGAGCAGTACTTC. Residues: CASSTGTSGRAVEQYF.

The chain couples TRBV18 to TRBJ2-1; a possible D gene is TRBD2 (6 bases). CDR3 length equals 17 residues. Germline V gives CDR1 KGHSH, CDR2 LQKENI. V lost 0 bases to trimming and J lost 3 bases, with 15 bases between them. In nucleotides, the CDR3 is TGTGCCAGCTCACCACCGCTGGGCGGCGGGATCTACAATGAGCAGTTCTTC. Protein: CASSPPLGGGIYNEQFF.

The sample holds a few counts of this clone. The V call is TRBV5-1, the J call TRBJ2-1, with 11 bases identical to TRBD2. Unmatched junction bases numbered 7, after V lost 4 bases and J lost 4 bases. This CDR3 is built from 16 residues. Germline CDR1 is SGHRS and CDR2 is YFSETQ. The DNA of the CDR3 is TGCGCCAGCAGCCCCGCAAGACTAGCGGGGTACAATGAGCAGTTCTTC. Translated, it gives CASSPARLAGYNEQFF.

CDR3 in amino acids: CASSPTPGLAYNEQFF. In DNA form, the CDR3 reads TGTGCCAGCAGTCCAACTCCGGGACTAGCCTACAATGAGCAGTTCTTC. The V call is TRBV7-6, the J call TRBJ2-1; 8 bases are a match to TRBD2. Germline CDR1 SGHVS, CDR2 FNYEAQ. This CDR3 has 16 residues. V was pared by 6 bases and J by 2 bases, with 9 bases of the junction left unmatched.

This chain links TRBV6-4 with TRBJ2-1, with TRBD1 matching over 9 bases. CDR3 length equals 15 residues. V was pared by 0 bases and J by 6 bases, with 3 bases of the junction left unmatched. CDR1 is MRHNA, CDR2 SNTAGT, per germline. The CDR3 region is CASSDSVTGGNEQFF. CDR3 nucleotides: TGTGCCAGCAGTGACTCAGTGACAGGGGGCAATGAGCAGTTCTTC.

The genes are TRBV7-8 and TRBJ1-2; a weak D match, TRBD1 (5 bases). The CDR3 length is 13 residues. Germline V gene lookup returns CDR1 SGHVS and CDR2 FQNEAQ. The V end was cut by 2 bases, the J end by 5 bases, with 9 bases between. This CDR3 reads CASSLPGDYGYTF. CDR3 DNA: TGTGCCAGCAGCTTACCGGGGGATTATGGCTACACCTTC.

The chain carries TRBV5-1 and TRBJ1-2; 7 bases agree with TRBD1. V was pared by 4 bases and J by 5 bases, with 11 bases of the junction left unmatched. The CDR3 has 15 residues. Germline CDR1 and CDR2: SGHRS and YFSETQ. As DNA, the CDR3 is TGCGCCAGCAGCGGCGCCGACAGGGATGGGTATGGCTACACCTTC. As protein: CASSGADRDGYGYTF. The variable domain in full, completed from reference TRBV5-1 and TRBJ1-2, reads KAGVTQTPRYLIKTRGQQVTLSCSPISGHRSVSWYQQTPGQGLQFLFEYFSETQRNKGNFPGRFSGRQFSNSRSEMNVSTLELGDSALYLCASSGADRDGYGYTFGSGTRLTVV.

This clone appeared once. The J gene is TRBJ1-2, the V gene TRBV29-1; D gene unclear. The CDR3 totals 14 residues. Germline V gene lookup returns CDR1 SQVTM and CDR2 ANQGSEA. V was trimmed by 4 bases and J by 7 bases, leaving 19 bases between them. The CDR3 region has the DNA TGCAGCGTTGGTCTAGGGTTGAGGGTAGCTGGCTACACCTTC. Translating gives CSVGLGLRVAGYTF.

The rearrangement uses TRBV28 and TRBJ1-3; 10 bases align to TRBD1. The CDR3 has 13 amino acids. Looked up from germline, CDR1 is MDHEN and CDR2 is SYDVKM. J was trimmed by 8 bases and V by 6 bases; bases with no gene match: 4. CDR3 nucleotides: TGTGCCAGCAGGACAGGGGGCGCGGACACCATATATTTT. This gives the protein CASRTGGADTIYF.

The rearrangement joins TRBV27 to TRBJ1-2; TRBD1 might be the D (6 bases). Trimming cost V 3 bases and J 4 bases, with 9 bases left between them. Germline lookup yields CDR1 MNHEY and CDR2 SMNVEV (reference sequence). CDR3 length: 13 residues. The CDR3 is CASSFPDSYGYTF. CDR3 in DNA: TGTGCCAGCAGTTTCCCGGACAGCTATGGCTACACCTTC.

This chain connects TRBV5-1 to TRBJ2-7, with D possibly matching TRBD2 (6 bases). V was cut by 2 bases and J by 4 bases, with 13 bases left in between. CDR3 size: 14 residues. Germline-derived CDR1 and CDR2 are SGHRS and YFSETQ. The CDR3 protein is CASSLRDGTYEQYF. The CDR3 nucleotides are TGCGCCAGCAGCTTAAGGGACGGGACTTACGAGCAGTACTTC.

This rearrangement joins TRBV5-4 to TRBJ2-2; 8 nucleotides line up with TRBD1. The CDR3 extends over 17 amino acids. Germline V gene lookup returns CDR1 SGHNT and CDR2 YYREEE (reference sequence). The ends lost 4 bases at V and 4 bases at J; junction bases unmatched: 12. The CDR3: CASSRPIGDRSTGELFF. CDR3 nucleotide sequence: TGTGCCAGCAGCCGACCTATTGGGGACAGGAGCACCGGGGAGCTGTTTTTT.

This CDR3 is CASSLGSTGRQPQHF. CDR3 sequence (DNA): TGTGCCAGCAGTTTAGGATCGACAGGGAGACAGCCCCAGCATTTT. This chain connects TRBV28 to TRBJ1-5, with 7 bases lining up with TRBD1. The CDR3 has 15 residues. With 2 bases clipped from V and 7 bases from J, the junction kept 8 bases outside the gene matches. The germline V gene has CDR1 MDHEN and CDR2 SYDVKM.

This chain's CDR3 is CAISDRDPGTGGEQYF. CDR3 DNA: TGTGCCATCAGTGACCGGGACCCCGGGACAGGGGGCGAGCAGTACTTC. V and J are TRBV10-3 and TRBJ2-7; TRBD1 aligns across 11 bases. From germline, CDR1 is ENHRY and CDR2 SYGVKD. The CDR3 extends over 16 amino acids. Trimming cost V 3 bases and J 6 bases; bases outside gene matches: 10.

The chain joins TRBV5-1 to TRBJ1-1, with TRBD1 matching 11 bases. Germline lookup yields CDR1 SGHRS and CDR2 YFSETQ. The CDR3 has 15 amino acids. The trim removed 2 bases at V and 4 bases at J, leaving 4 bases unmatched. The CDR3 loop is CASSLAGTGGTEAFF. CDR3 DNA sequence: TGCGCCAGCAGCTTAGCCGGGACAGGGGGCACTGAAGCTTTCTTT.

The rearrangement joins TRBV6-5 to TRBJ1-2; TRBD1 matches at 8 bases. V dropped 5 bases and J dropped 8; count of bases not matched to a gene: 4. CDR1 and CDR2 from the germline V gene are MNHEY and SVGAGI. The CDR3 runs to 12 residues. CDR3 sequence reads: CASSRTGGGYTF. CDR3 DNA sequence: TGTGCCAGCAGTAGAACAGGGGGAGGCTACACCTTC.